This T cell receptor (beta chain) was retrieved from a study of graft-versus-host responses after intestinal transplantation. Study background: Transplants were multivisceral, liver-intestinal, or isolated intestinal. Recipients uniformly received anti-thymocyte globulin induction, followed by tacrolimus and steroids for about three years. Study-wide results and caveats: Recipient-marrow GvH clones were detected, some having first appeared in ileum or blood. Patients who carried graft-donor T cell macrochimerism also had high graft-versus-host to host-versus-graft clonal ratios in their allografts.

Comments on this clone: Its antigen is still unknown.

The repertoire was sequenced with immunoSEQ multiplex PCR; TCRdb's copy has only in-frame clones and lacks some. The sample lists 71,000 or so clones, 80% to 95% seen once, with under 1.5% in the top ten. The starting material was unstimulated CD8+ T cells sorted from spleen or lymph node cells, obtained before intestinal transplant. This TCR was recovered from a human donor who received an intestinal transplant.

CDR3 loop: CASSLGGDTEAFF. CDR3 bases: TGTGCCAGCAGCCTAGGGGGGGACACTGAAGCTTTCTTT. The chain uses TRBV7-8 and TRBJ1-1, with D tentatively TRBD1 (6 bases). The length of the CDR3 is 13 residues. Germline loops: CDR1 SGHVS, CDR2 FQNEAQ. The V end was cut by 5 bases, the J end by 3 bases, with 10 bases between.